The next 15 T cell receptor beta chains were all read from a single sample in a study of blood T cells in healthy people across ages. Next came a second PCR, run for about 7 to 11 cycles, which used a sample-barcoded 5' primer along with a J-beta primer mix. TCRdb re-called the 5' RACE reads with MiXCR, one entry per CDR3 protein. The data hold approximately 1,100,000 distinct CDR3 sequences, with 45% observed a single time. Sample: blood. The receptors were gathered from a woman aged 55-75 years in good health.

This clonotype was picked up a small number of times. J is TRBJ2-7 and V is TRBV10-3; a possible D gene is TRBD2 (6 bases). CDR3 length: 13 amino acids. Germline V lookup: CDR1 ENHRY, CDR2 SYGVKD. V was shortened by 2 bases and J by 5 bases, with 10 bases between the two germline ends. CDR3 loop: CAISEAGLDEQYF. The CDR3 DNA sequence: TGTGCCATCAGTGAGGCGGGGCTGGACGAGCAGTACTTC.

This chain links TRBV6-2 or TRBV6-3 with TRBJ2-1, with TRBD2 identical over 11 bases. Germline V CDR1 and CDR2: MNHEY, SVGEGT. The CDR3 has 18 residues. The J segment lost 6 bases and the V segment lost 0 bases, leaving 10 bases of the junction unmatched. The CDR3 region is CASSYSSRLAGGLNEQFF. The CDR3 DNA reads as TGTGCCAGCAGTTACTCGTCCCGTCTAGCGGGAGGACTCAATGAGCAGTTCTTC.

The chain recombines TRBV29-1 with TRBJ2-1, with TRBD2 identical over 7 bases. Germline V gives CDR1 SQVTM, CDR2 ANQGSEA. CDR3 length: 14 residues. J gave up 4 bases and V 5 bases, and 8 bases lay outside the gene matches. In DNA, the CDR3 is TGCAGCGTTCCGGGGAGGGCACAATACAATGAGCAGTTCTTC. Translating it yields CSVPGRAQYNEQFF.

This clonotype was seen only a few times. The chain links TRBV29-1 to TRBJ2-5, with D perhaps being TRBD1 or TRBD2 (5 bases each). The CDR3 covers 17 residues. V was trimmed by 3 bases and J by 7 bases, leaving 27 bases between them. The V gene's germline CDR1 is SQVTM and CDR2 ANQGSEA. CDR3 sequence: CSVDRPGRSGRQWTQYF. In DNA form, the CDR3 reads TGCAGCGTTGACCGACCGGGACGCAGTGGTCGGCAATGGACCCAGTACTTC.

The chain uses TRBV27 and TRBJ2-7, with a tentative D call TRBD2 (5 bases). Germline V CDR1 and CDR2: MNHEY, SMNVEV (reference sequence). This CDR3 is built from 16 residues. Trimming removed 1 base at V and 2 bases at J, with 15 bases between. The CDR3 DNA sequence: TGTGCCAGCAGTTTATTGGGAGAAAGGGCGACCTACGAGCAGTACTTC. Protein sequence: CASSLLGERATYEQYF.

This clonotype was seen a few times. The V call is TRBV27, the J call TRBJ2-1, with unresolved D. The germline V gene has CDR1 MNHEY and CDR2 SMNVEV (reference sequence). Trimming shortened V by 6 bases and J by 5 bases, and 20 bases separated the two germline ends. The CDR3 extends over 16 amino acids. The CDR3 here is CASSEFGIGWDNEQFF. The CDR3 nucleotides are TGTGCCAGCAGCGAATTTGGAATCGGATGGGACAATGAGCAGTTCTTC.

The CDR3 nucleotides read TGTGCCTGGCCTCTACAGGGGATCTACGAGCAGTACTTC. It encodes CAWPLQGIYEQYF. The chain combines TRBV30 with TRBJ2-7, with 7 bases identical to TRBD1. J gave up 3 bases and V 5 bases, and 7 bases lay outside the gene matches. The length of the CDR3 is 13 residues. Germline V gene lookup returns CDR1 GTSNPN and CDR2 SVGIG (reference sequence).

The chain links TRBV9 to TRBJ1-5, with 7 bases lining up with TRBD1. Germline CDR1 and CDR2: SGDLS and YYNGEE. CDR3 length: 15 residues. The V segment lost 0 bases and the J segment 4 bases; nucleotides outside the gene matches: 4. CDR3 sequence reads: CASSVGGQVNQPQHF. CDR3 nucleotides: TGTGCCAGCAGCGTAGGTGGACAGGTAAATCAGCCCCAGCATTTT.

In this sample, this clonotype turned up a few times. The chain recombines TRBV24-1 with TRBJ2-3; D unresolved. The germline V and J ends were trimmed by 0 bases and 6 bases, with 6 bases remaining between them. The length of the CDR3 is 13 residues. Looked up from germline, CDR1 is KGHDR and CDR2 is SFDVKD. CDR3 residues: CATSDLGVDTQYF. CDR3 bases: TGTGCCACCAGTGATTTGGGGGTGGATACGCAGTATTTT.

V is TRBV3-1 and J is TRBJ2-3, with 7 bases identical to TRBD1. Germline CDR1 is LGHDT and CDR2 is YNNKEL (reference sequence). CDR3 size: 15 residues. J gave up 2 bases and V 1 base, and 3 bases lay outside the gene matches. The CDR3 is CASSQGGTVTDTQYF. DNA of the CDR3: TGTGCCAGCAGCCAAGGAGGGACAGTCACAGATACGCAGTATTTT.

This clonotype was counted a few times. The CDR3: CASSWAMGSYEQYF. CDR3 DNA: TGTGCCAGCAGTTGGGCAATGGGCTCCTACGAGCAGTACTTC. The chain joins TRBV27 to TRBJ2-7, with unresolved D. Germline assignment: CDR1 MNHEY and CDR2 SMNVEV (reference sequence). The CDR3 covers 14 residues. V lost 4 bases and J lost 0, with 10 bases in between.

This clonotype was observed a handful of times. V usage is TRBV29-1 and J usage is TRBJ2-3; D may be TRBD2 (5 bases). This CDR3 has 13 residues. The V end lost 6 bases, the J end lost 2 bases, and 12 bases lay between the germline ends. Germline CDR1 reads SQVTM; CDR2 reads ANQGSEA. The CDR3 loop is CSVERLDTDTQYF. CDR3 DNA: TGCAGCGTCGAGCGGCTAGACACAGATACGCAGTATTTT.

This clonotype was found a few times. This rearrangement joins TRBV9 to TRBJ2-1; 7 nucleotides agree with TRBD2. The CDR3 is made up of 15 amino acids. Germline-derived CDR1 and CDR2 are SGDLS and YYNGEE. The junction had 7 bases not matched to a gene; V was cut back by 0 bases and J by 7 bases. The CDR3 is CASSVEGRENNEQFF. CDR3 nucleotide sequence: TGTGCCAGCAGCGTAGAAGGGCGGGAGAATAATGAGCAGTTCTTC.

This chain joins TRBV20-1 and TRBJ2-7; no firm D call. The CDR3 spans 15 residues. V was trimmed by 4 bases and J by 3 bases, leaving 19 bases between them. Germline V lookup: CDR1 DFQATT, CDR2 SNEGSKA (reference sequence). The chain's CDR3 is CSATRSETVYYEQYF. The CDR3 region has the DNA TGCAGTGCTACCCGTAGTGAAACGGTTTACTACGAGCAGTACTTC.

The rearrangement links TRBV5-1 to TRBJ2-3, with D unclear. Germline CDR1 is SGHRS and CDR2 is YFSETQ. The CDR3 covers 14 residues. The V end lost 0 bases, the J end lost 4 bases, and 9 bases lay between the germline ends. The CDR3 DNA follows: TGCGCCAGCAGCTTGGACTCCCCTTCAGATACGCAGTATTTT. As protein: CASSLDSPSDTQYF.